This TCR beta chain was recovered during a study of T cell responses to AZD1222 COVID-19 vaccine. Whole-study findings and limits: The donor group comprised mostly white British people and more females; the analysis possibly underestimated clonal diversity.

V lost 2 bases, J lost 10 bases, and 9 bases stayed unmatched. The length of the CDR3 is 14 residues. Germline-derived CDR1 and CDR2 are LGHDT and YNNKEL (reference sequence). Assay: immunoSEQ multiplex PCR; the TCRdb copy retains only in-frame clones and omits some. The sample lists over 100,000 clones; around 82% were seen once. About this clone: Its antigen is unidentified.

This sequence joins TRBV3-1 (or the pseudogene TRBV3-2) and TRBJ1-1, with TRBD1 identical over 8 bases. This TCR came from an adult in good health. The source was peripheral blood, collected on day 0 of AZD1222 vaccination. CDR3 loop: CASSQPGGEVGAFF. Here the CDR3 DNA reads TGTGCCAGCAGCCAACCAGGGGGCGAGGTAGGAGCTTTCTTT.